A single sample is the source of the 27 T cell receptor beta chains below, sequenced in a study of blood T cell repertoires in COVID-19. Assay: immunoSEQ multiplex PCR; the TCRdb copy retains only in-frame clones and omits some. The sample contains over 150,000 clones, 75% to 85% of which appear only once. The sequenced sample was PBMCs or T cells enriched from blood (not recorded which). The receptor source for this set is a man aged 35 to 55 who had recovered from COVID-19.

The chain couples TRBV6-5 to TRBJ2-1, with TRBD2 identical over 7 bases. Germline V CDR1 and CDR2: MNHEY, SVGAGI. After removal of 5 bases from V and 3 bases from J, the junction contained 7 bases not matched to a gene. The CDR3 totals 15 residues. CDR3 region: CASSRDYSVYNEQFF. The DNA for the CDR3 is TGTGCCAGCAGTAGGGACTACTCCGTCTACAATGAGCAGTTCTTC.

Notes on this clone: The sample holds other DNA sequences that translate to the same CDR3. CDR3 DNA sequence: TGTGCCAGCAGTGAAGGGACTAGCGGGAGCTCCTACGAGCAGTACGTC. Protein: CASSEGTSGSSYEQYV. This chain joins TRBV28 and TRBJ2-7; 14 bases fit TRBD2. The CDR3 is 16 amino acids. After removal of 5 bases from V and 0 bases from J, the junction contained 3 bases not matched to a gene. CDR1 is MDHEN, CDR2 SYDVKM, per germline.

The chain carries TRBV15 and TRBJ2-2, with 9 bases lining up with TRBD2. The CDR3 length is 18 residues. Losses at the gene ends were 0 bases for V and 2 bases for J; bases not matched to a gene: 7. CDR1 is LNHNV, CDR2 YYDKDF, per germline (reference sequence). The CDR3 is CATSRERASGTNTGELFF. The CDR3 DNA reads as TGTGCCACCAGCAGAGAGCGGGCTAGCGGGACAAACACCGGGGAGCTGTTTTTT.

The chain has TRBV14 and TRBJ2-1, with 8 bases identical to TRBD2. V shed 1 base, J shed 4 bases, and the junction held 6 bases outside the gene matches. The CDR3 is 16 amino acids. CDR1 is SGHDN and CDR2 is FVKESK in the germline V gene. CDR3 region: CASSQGGGRTYNEQFF. The CDR3 DNA reads as TGTGCCAGCAGCCAAGGAGGCGGGAGGACTTACAATGAGCAGTTCTTC. Complete variable domain (other parts from reference TRBV14 and TRBJ2-1): EAGVTQFPSHSVIEKGQTVTLRCDPISGHDNLYWYRRVMGKEIKFLLHFVKESKQDESGMPNNRFLAERTGGTYSTLKVQPAELEDSGVYFCASSQGGGRTYNEQFFGPGTRLTVL.

The V call is TRBV10-3, the J call TRBJ1-5; D remains ambiguous. The ends were cut back, 6 bases at V and 3 bases at J, with 12 bases in the middle. The germline V gene encodes CDR1 ENHRY and CDR2 SYGVKD. The CDR3 consists of 14 residues. The DNA of the CDR3 is TGTGCCATCAGGGCGTCAGACACCAATCAGCCCCAGCATTTT. Protein: CAIRASDTNQPQHF.

The chain has TRBV24-1 and TRBJ2-7; possible D gene TRBD1, 8 bases. The V end lost 3 bases, the J end lost 7 bases, and 18 bases lay between the germline ends. CDR1 and CDR2 from the germline V gene are KGHDR and SFDVKD. This CDR3 comprises 15 residues. The CDR3 region has the DNA TGTGCCACCAGTGATGTGGACAGGGACTATCAGGAGCAGTACGTC. This translates into CATSDVDRDYQEQYV.

The chain couples TRBV7-3 to TRBJ2-2, with a tentative D call TRBD1 (6 bases). V was clipped by 1 base and J by 6 bases, with 18 bases between them. The CDR3 sequence is 17 residues long. CDR1 and CDR2 from the germline V gene are SGHTA and FQGTGA. The CDR3 loop reads CASSLRDGGPLAGELFF. CDR3 DNA: TGTGCCAGCAGCTTAAGGGATGGGGGCCCGTTGGCCGGGGAGCTGTTTTTT.

J is TRBJ2-1 and V is TRBV6-2 or TRBV6-3; weak D call: TRBD2 (5 bases). This CDR3 has 17 residues. Per the germline V gene, CDR1 is MNHEY and CDR2 is SVGEGT. Trimming cost V 2 bases and J 7 bases, with 21 bases left between them. This CDR3 reads CASSYQVGIRRRNEQFF. The CDR3 DNA follows: TGTGCCAGCAGTTACCAGGTCGGGATACGGAGAAGAAATGAGCAGTTCTTC.

The chain has TRBV18 and TRBJ2-1; 10 bases match TRBD1. CDR1 is KGHSH, CDR2 LQKENI, per germline. The CDR3 consists of 15 residues. Trimming cost V 1 base and J 3 bases; bases outside gene matches: 0. The CDR3 is CASSPRDRGYNEQFF. As DNA, the CDR3 is TGTGCCAGCTCACCACGGGACAGGGGCTACAATGAGCAGTTCTTC.

This chain joins TRBV18 and TRBJ1-4, with D perhaps matching TRBD1 (5 bases). Trimming cost V 3 bases and J 4 bases, with 12 bases left between them. The CDR3 runs to 15 residues. Germline values: CDR1 KGHSH, CDR2 LQKENI. The chain's CDR3 is CASSPPGVYNEKLFF. DNA of the CDR3: TGTGCCAGCTCACCGCCGGGGGTATATAATGAAAAACTGTTTTTT.

The chain carries TRBV15 and TRBJ2-7, with D maybe TRBD2 (5 bases). Between the trimmed V and J ends, which lost 0 bases and 9 bases, there was a span of 18 bases. Germline lookup yields CDR1 LNHNV and CDR2 YYDKDF (reference sequence). CDR3 length: 15 residues. CDR3 sequence reads: CATSRDAGGIFRQYF. The CDR3 DNA is TGTGCCACCAGCAGAGATGCAGGAGGCATCTTCAGGCAGTACTTC.

V is TRBV7-9 and J is TRBJ1-6, with a tentative D call TRBD1 (6 bases). V shed 5 bases and J shed 9 bases, with 14 bases lying between them. Germline CDR1 and CDR2: SEHNR and FQNEAQ (reference sequence). CDR3 length: 14 amino acids. CDR3 protein: CASSDRPRFSPLHF. In DNA, the CDR3 is TGTGCCAGCAGCGACAGGCCCCGATTTTCACCCCTCCACTTT.

The chain couples TRBV15 to TRBJ2-3; 8 nucleotides align to TRBD2. The trim removed 3 bases at V and 1 base at J, leaving 0 bases unmatched. This CDR3 is 14 amino acids long. Germline lookup yields CDR1 LNHNV and CDR2 YYDKDF (reference sequence). CDR3 residues: CATSRTSGTDTQYF. As DNA, the CDR3 is TGTGCCACCAGCAGGACTAGCGGCACAGATACGCAGTATTTT.

The V gene is TRBV28, the J gene TRBJ2-3; 9 nucleotides agree with TRBD1. The germline CDR1 and CDR2 sequences are MDHEN and SYDVKM. The length of the CDR3 is 15 residues. Trimming took 5 bases from V and 3 from J; bases not matched to a gene: 6. The CDR3 here is CASSPTGTGTDTQYF. The DNA for the CDR3 is TGTGCCAGCAGTCCGACCGGGACAGGGACAGATACGCAGTATTTT.

The chain carries TRBV9 and TRBJ1-2; 9 nucleotides line up with TRBD1. The J segment lost 2 bases and the V segment lost 4 bases, leaving 3 bases of the junction unmatched. The germline V gene encodes CDR1 SGDLS and CDR2 YYNGEE. The CDR3 loop spans 14 amino acids. CDR3 in amino acids: CASSPGTGNYGYTF. Here the CDR3 DNA reads TGTGCCAGCAGCCCCGGGACAGGGAACTATGGCTACACCTTC.

CDR3 bases: TGCGCCAGCAGCCAAGAGGGCGGGAGAGCCTACGAGCAGTACTTC. Translating gives CASSQEGGRAYEQYF. The rearrangement links TRBV4-1 to TRBJ2-7; 7 positions match TRBD2. Germline CDR1 reads MGHRA; CDR2 reads YSYEKL. This CDR3 comprises 15 residues. V was clipped by 0 bases and J by 2 bases; unmatched bases: 4.

The DNA for the CDR3 is TGTGCCAGCTCACCACCGTCACGGGGAAATGAAAAACTGTTTTTT. Encoded protein: CASSPPSRGNEKLFF. V is TRBV18 and J is TRBJ1-4; D gene ambiguous. CDR1 and CDR2 from the germline V gene are KGHSH and LQKENI. The ends were cut back, 0 bases at V and 5 bases at J, with 10 bases in the middle. The CDR3 covers 15 residues.

The V call is TRBV21-1, the J call TRBJ1-2; the D call of TRBD1 is as the table states it, not checked on the DNA. TRBV21-1 is shown as a pseudogene. The length of the CDR3 is 15 residues. The CDR3 loop reads CASSNPQQEYYGYTF. Here the CDR3 DNA reads TGTGCCAGCAGCAACCCTCAACAGGAGTACTATGGCTACACCTTC.

The chain combines TRBV6-2 or TRBV6-3 with TRBJ2-4; 7 bases fit TRBD1. Germline loops: CDR1 MNHEY, CDR2 SVGEGT. The ends lost 5 bases at V and 4 bases at J; junction bases unmatched: 11. The CDR3 spans 16 residues. The CDR3 spells CASSSWDRRTKNIQYF. The CDR3 DNA reads as TGTGCCAGCAGTAGCTGGGACAGAAGAACTAAAAACATTCAGTACTTC.

The chain has TRBV6-5 and TRBJ2-5; weak D call: TRBD1 (5 bases). Germline values: CDR1 MNHEY, CDR2 SVGAGI. The CDR3 covers 14 residues. Trimming pared 5 bases from V and 2 bases from J, leaving 12 bases between. In nucleotides, the CDR3 is TGTGCCAGCAGTCTACAGGTTACTCAAGAGACCCAGTACTTC. Its protein is CASSLQVTQETQYF.

The rearrangement uses TRBV2 and TRBJ1-2; D perhaps matches TRBD1 (5 bases). CDR1 is SNHLY and CDR2 is FYNNEI in the germline V gene. Deletions cut 6 bases from V and 8 bases from J, with 16 bases between. CDR3 size: 13 residues. The CDR3 DNA reads TGTGCCAGCAGCCCAGAAGCAGGGCACGGCTACACCTTC. Amino acid sequence: CASSPEAGHGYTF.

J is TRBJ1-2 and V is TRBV2; TRBD1 aligns across 9 bases. CDR1 and CDR2 from the germline V gene are SNHLY and FYNNEI. The CDR3 has 14 residues. Trimming took 8 bases from V and 8 from J; bases not matched to a gene: 12. The CDR3 DNA follows: TGTGCCAGCTGCCGGGACAGGGACCTCCAGGGCTACACCTTC. It codes for CASCRDRDLQGYTF.

The chain couples TRBV5-6 to TRBJ1-3; 8 nucleotides align to TRBD1. Per germline, CDR1 SGHDT and CDR2 YYEEEE. The CDR3 runs 17 residues. After removal of 2 bases from V and 1 base from J, the junction contained 8 bases not matched to a gene. In DNA, the CDR3 is TGTGCCAGCAGCTTCCCTCAGGGGGCGAGTTCTGGAAACACCATATATTTT. It codes for CASSFPQGASSGNTIYF.

This rearrangement joins TRBV28 to TRBJ1-5, with 7 nucleotides matching TRBD1. This CDR3 has 18 amino acids. After removal of 5 bases from V and 2 bases from J, the junction contained 15 bases not matched to a gene. Germline V lookup: CDR1 MDHEN, CDR2 SYDVKM. DNA of the CDR3: TGTGCCAGCAGTCTGATCACCGGGACAGATCCCCGCAATCAGCCCCAGCATTTT. It translates to CASSLITGTDPRNQPQHF.

The chain links TRBV24-1 to TRBJ1-2; weak D call: TRBD1 (5 bases). CDR3 size: 13 residues. The germline CDR1 and CDR2 sequences are KGHDR and SFDVKD. Trimming left V 3 bases short and J 5 bases short, with 9 bases between. The CDR3 sequence is CATSDRGGYGYTF. DNA for the CDR3: TGTGCCACCAGTGATCGCGGGGGTTATGGCTACACCTTC.

V is TRBV4-3 and J is TRBJ1-1, with 7 bases identical to TRBD1. Unmatched junction bases numbered 6, after V lost 3 bases and J lost 5 bases. The CDR3 spans 14 residues. Per the germline V gene, CDR1 is LGHNA and CDR2 is YSLEER. CDR3: CASSQHRGETEAFF. In nucleotides, the CDR3 is TGCGCCAGCAGCCAGCACAGGGGAGAGACTGAAGCTTTCTTT.

The chain uses TRBV5-4 and TRBJ2-3; D gene unclear. The CDR3 has 14 amino acids. The germline CDR1 and CDR2 sequences are SGHNT and YYREEE (reference sequence). Deletions cut 2 bases from V and 1 base from J, with 8 bases between. In DNA, the CDR3 is TGTGCCAGCAGCTTTGGCGCGGGCACAGATACGCAGTATTTT. Protein sequence: CASSFGAGTDTQYF.